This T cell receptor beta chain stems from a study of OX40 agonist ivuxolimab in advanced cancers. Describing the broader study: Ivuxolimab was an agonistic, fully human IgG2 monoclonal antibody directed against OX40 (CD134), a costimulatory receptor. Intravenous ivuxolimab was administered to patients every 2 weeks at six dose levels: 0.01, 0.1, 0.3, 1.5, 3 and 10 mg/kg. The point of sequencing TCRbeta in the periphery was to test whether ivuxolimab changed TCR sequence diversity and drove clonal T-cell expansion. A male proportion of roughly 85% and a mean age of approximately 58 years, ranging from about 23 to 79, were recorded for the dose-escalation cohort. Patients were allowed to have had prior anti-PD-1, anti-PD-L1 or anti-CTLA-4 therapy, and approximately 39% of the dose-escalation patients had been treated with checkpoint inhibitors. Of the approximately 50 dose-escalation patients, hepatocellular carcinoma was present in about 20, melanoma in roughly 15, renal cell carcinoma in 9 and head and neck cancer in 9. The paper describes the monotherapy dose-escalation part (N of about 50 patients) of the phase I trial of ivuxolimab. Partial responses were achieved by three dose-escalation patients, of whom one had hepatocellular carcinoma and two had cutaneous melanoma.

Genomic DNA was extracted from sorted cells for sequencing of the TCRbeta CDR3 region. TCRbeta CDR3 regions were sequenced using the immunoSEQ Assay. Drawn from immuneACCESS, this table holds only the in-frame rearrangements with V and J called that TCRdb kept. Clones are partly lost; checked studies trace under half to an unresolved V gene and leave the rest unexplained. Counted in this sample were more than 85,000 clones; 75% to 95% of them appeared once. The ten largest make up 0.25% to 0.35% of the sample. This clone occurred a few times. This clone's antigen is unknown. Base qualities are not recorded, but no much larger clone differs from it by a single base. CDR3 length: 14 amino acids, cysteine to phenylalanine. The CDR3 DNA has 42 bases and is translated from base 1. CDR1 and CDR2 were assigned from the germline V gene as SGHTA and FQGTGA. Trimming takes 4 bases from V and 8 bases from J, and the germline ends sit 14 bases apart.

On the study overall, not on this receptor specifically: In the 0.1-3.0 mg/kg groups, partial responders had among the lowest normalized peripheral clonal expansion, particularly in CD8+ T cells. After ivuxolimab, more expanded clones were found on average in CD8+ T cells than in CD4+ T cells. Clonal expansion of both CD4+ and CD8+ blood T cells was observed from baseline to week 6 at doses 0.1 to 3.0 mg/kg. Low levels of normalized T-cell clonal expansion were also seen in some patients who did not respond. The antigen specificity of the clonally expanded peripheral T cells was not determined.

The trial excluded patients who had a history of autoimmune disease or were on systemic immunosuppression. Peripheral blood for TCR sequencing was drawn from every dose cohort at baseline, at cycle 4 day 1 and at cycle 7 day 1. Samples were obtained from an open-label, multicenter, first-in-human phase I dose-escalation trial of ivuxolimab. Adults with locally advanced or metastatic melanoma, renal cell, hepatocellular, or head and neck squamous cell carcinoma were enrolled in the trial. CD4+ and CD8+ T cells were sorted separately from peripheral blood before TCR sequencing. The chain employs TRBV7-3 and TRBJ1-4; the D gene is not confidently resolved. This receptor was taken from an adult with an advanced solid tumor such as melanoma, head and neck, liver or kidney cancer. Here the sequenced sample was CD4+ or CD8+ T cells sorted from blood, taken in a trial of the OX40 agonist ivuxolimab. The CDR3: CASSSPGPKEKLFF. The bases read TGTGCCAGCAGCTCCCCGGGCCCCAAAGAAAAACTGTTTTTT.